These 3 T cell receptor beta chains came from one sample sequenced in a study of regulatory T cells in long-lasting Graves disease. As for time point: newly diagnosed GD, antithyroid drugs for less than 3 months. Following extraction of RNA from PBMCs, that RNA was used to make the TCR library. The TCR beta library used iRepertoire HTBI primers with Arm-PCR amplification of CDR3. In TCRdb, the multiplex PCR reads were re-called with MiXCR into one record per CDR3 protein. The sample includes 350,000 to 500,000 distinct CDR3 sequences, 16% seen only once; the top ten take about a quarter. This sample also belongs to another study, concerning T cells in Graves' hyperthyroidism and ophthalmopathy.

The starting material was peripheral blood mononuclear cells (PBMCs), obtained at new diagnosis, from a patient treated with antithyroid drugs. These receptors all come from a woman under 30 with Graves disease.

This clonotype was observed many times. V gene TRBV28 combines with J gene TRBJ1-1; D is uncertain. The germline V gene has CDR1 MDHEN and CDR2 SYDVKM. This CDR3 region has 14 residues. Trimming pared 2 bases from V and 4 bases from J, leaving 11 bases between. CDR3 bases: TGTGCCAGCAGTTTAGGGTACGAGCTCACTGAAGCTTTCTTT. It encodes CASSLGYELTEAFF.

This chain uses TRBV7-2 with TRBJ2-2; 8 bases are a match to TRBD2. The CDR3 is made up of 16 amino acids. The V gene end was trimmed by 0 bases and the J gene end by 0 bases; junction bases not matched to a gene: 0. Germline V gives CDR1 SGHTA, CDR2 FQGNSA. CDR3 nucleotides: TGTGCCAGCAGCTTAGCGGGACTAGCGAACACCGGGGAGCTGTTTTTT. This codes for CASSLAGLANTGELFF.

This clonotype occurred a few times. This chain connects TRBV29-1 to TRBJ2-7; maybe TRBD2 (5 bases). Trimming cost V 6 bases and J 3 bases, with 9 bases left between them. The CDR3 runs to 11 residues. CDR1 and CDR2 (germline): SQVTM, ANQGSEA. This CDR3 reads CSVSTSYEQYF. CDR3 sequence (DNA): TGCAGCGTGAGTACTAGCTACGAGCAGTACTTC.